These T cell receptor beta chains were read from a single sample in a study of cytomegalovirus exposure and HLA in healthy donors. Assay used: immunoSEQ multiplex PCR; TCRdb lists only in-frame clones, some missing. The table for this sample gives about 130,000 clones. Sequencing input: PBMCs. Receptors were obtained from a man in his forties in good health and CMV-seronegative. Both conserved end residues are trimmed from each CDR3.

V	CDR3
TRBV5-6	ASSQMASEAF
TRBV4-1	ASSQDQPLANQPQH
TRBV6-1	ASRPGTGPQETQY
TRBV4-2	ASSQGGRGVYEQY
TRBV10-2	ATGGIAKNIQY
TRBV5-1	ASSYGQGGNTIY
TRBV10-3	AIKIAGNTEAF
TRBV29-1	SVEGRVVTDTQY
TRBV7-2	ASSLQVREFSYEQY
TRBV30	AWGGRFSGTMNTEAF
TRBV27	ASSLLVGRGSSTDTQY
TRBV4-1	ASSNPGQRNTEAF
TRBV5-1	ASSEDYRDRGTDTQY
TRBV9	ASSGYPRTSGRIGELF
TRBV7-6	ASSLGQGRVGEKLF
TRBV6-6	ASSGSYEQF
TRBV11-2	ASSDLAGGTDTQY
TRBV13	ASSLSSAAFKYQETQY
TRBV19	ASSRGLTGLAATDTQY
TRBV6-5	ASSYGAGGMNEQF
TRBV27	ASMRGFRTGELF
TRBV6-1	ASTQKREGLRQF
TRBV5-5	ASSGQGPTNEKLF
TRBV29-1	SVNRGSGELF
TRBV27	ASSFSGQVGNEQF
TRBV4-1	ASSSRGGAGSYEQY
TRBV4-1	ASSQEGPGTYFYEQY
TRBV10-3	AISELGTLLLGEQY
TRBV5-6	ASLNRISGANVLT
TRBV28	ASSLDQGPNQPQH
TRBV7-2	ASSAGSKPY
TRBV11-3	ASIQGQGANTEAF
TRBV20-1	SARRQGEAF
TRBV4-1	ASSQGPGEQY
TRBV11-3	ASRELAVSTDTQY
TRBV7-9	ASSKFTENTEAF
TRBV5-4	ASSPVRLRNQPQH
TRBV9	ASSQNRGTGELF
TRBV13	ASSSVLYEQY
TRBV7-9	ASSPTVNNEKLF
TRBV29-1	SVELQSYEQY
TRBV11-2	ASSLWGQSVFLGYT
TRBV30	AWTPYTRPSGNTIY
TRBV9	ASSPVGSYEQY
TRBV11-3	ASSLGTAGGEQY
TRBV5-6	ASSLEQGAANIQY
TRBV4-3	ASSLRPRTSGAGELF
TRBV13	ASSLGRASGRSSYNEQF
TRBV2	ASRDRERQF
TRBV6-6	ASSSGTVVAF
TRBV30	AWTQGIGELF
TRBV27	ASSSQGHAKQY
TRBV30	AWSQQGVNGYT
TRBV11-2	ASSLISGAGNSPLH
TRBV13	ASSYSGGSSGNQPQH
TRBV6-5	ASSYSTAGTNYGYT
TRBV7-9	ASSLDRGGNYGYT
TRBV7-6	ASSLKSSRGLGTDTQY
TRBV11-2	ASSLLTSGRNYEQY